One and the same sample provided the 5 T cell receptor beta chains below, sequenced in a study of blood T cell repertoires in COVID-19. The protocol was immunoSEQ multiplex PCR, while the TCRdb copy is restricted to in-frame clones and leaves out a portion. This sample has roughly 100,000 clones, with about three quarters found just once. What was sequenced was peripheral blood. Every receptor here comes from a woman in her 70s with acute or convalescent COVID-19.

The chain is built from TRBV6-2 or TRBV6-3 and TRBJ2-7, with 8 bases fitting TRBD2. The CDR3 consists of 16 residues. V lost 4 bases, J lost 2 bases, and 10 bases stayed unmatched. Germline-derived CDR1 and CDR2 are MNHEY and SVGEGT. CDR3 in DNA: TGTGCCAGCAGTTCCTTGGGGCGCGGGGGGACCTACGAGCAGTACTTC. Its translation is CASSSLGRGGTYEQYF.

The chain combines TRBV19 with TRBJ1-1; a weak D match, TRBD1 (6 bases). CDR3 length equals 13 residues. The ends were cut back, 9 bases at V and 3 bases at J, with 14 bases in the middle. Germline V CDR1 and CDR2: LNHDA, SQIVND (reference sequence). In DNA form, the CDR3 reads TGTGCCAGCAAAACAGGGTTCGACACTGAAGCTTTCTTT. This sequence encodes CASKTGFDTEAFF.

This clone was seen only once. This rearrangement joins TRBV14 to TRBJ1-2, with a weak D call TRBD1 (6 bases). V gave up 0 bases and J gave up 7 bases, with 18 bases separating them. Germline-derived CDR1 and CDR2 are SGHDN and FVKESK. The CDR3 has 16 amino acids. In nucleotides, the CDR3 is TGTGCCAGCAGCCAAGAAACCCGCCCCAGGGGATCTGGCTACACCTTC. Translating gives CASSQETRPRGSGYTF.

CDR3 sequence: CARLRRRVGPGWEQYF. CDR3 coding DNA: TGCGCCCGCTTGCGCCGTCGGGTGGGCCCGGGGTGGGAGCAGTACTTC. The chain employs TRBV5-1 and TRBJ2-7, with D perhaps matching TRBD2 (5 bases). V lost 10 bases and J lost 7, with 30 bases in between. The CDR3 spans 16 residues. CDR1 SGHRS and CDR2 YFSETQ come from the germline V gene. The complete variable domain, with remaining parts taken from reference TRBV5-1 and TRBJ2-7, reads KAGVTQTPRYLIKTRGQQVTLSCSPISGHRSVSWYQQTPGQGLQFLFEYFSETQRNKGNFPGRFSGRQFSNSRSEMNVSTLELGDSALYLCARLRRRVGPGWEQYFGPGTRLTVT.

The CDR3 bases are TGCGCCAGCAGCTTATCGGACAGCCCCAATCAGCCCCAGCATTTT. It yields the protein CASSLSDSPNQPQHF. The chain links TRBV5-1 to TRBJ1-5; D perhaps matches TRBD1 (6 bases). With 2 bases removed from V and 3 bases from J, the gap between germline ends came to 12 bases. CDR1 is SGHRS, CDR2 YFSETQ, per germline. The CDR3 has 15 residues.